Below are 8 T cell receptor beta chains sequenced from a single sample in a study of STAT3 mutations in large granular lymphocyte leukemia. Study-level points and caveats: At least one immunodominant TCR beta clonotype appeared in every T-cell large granular lymphocyte leukemia patient.

Repertoires were generated with immunoSEQ multiplex PCR, while TCRdb's copy carries only in-frame clones and drops some. The data hold over 30,000 clones, with nearly 90% observed a single time. Antigens of these TCRs are unknown. Sequenced: PBMCs. The source of these receptors is a human donor with T large granular lymphocyte leukemia. Some clones in this sample may be carry-over from other donors' samples.

The chain is built from TRBV6-4 and TRBJ1-2; perhaps TRBD1 as D (5 bases). The germline V and J ends were trimmed by 5 bases and 4 bases, with 23 bases remaining between them. CDR1 is MRHNA and CDR2 is SNTAGT in the germline V gene. This CDR3 has 17 residues. CDR3 amino acids: CASSNRDDSGRIYGYTF. CDR3 coding DNA: TGTGCCAGCAGTAACCGGGACGATTCCGGAAGAATCTATGGCTACACCTTC.

The rearrangement uses TRBV5-4 and TRBJ1-2; D possibly corresponds to TRBD1 (6 bases). This CDR3 is 12 amino acids long. CDR1 and CDR2 from the germline V gene are SGHNT and YYREEE (reference sequence). Trimming pared 6 bases from V and 5 bases from J, leaving 11 bases between. In DNA form, the CDR3 reads TGTGCCAGCACCCTAACAGGGTATGGCTACACCTTC. Amino acid sequence: CASTLTGYGYTF.

This rearrangement joins TRBV5-6 to TRBJ2-3, with D uncertain. CDR3 length: 16 amino acids. Germline values: CDR1 SGHDT, CDR2 YYEEEE. Trimming shortened V by 3 bases and J by 1 base, and 15 bases separated the two germline ends. The CDR3 DNA sequence: TGTGCCAGCAGCTCGTTCTCGTGGGCTGGCACAGATACGCAGTATTTT. It encodes CASSSFSWAGTDTQYF.

The chain carries TRBV5-1 and TRBJ2-3; 8 bases are a match to TRBD1. The junction had 8 bases not matched to a gene; V was cut back by 4 bases and J by 4 bases. CDR1 SGHRS and CDR2 YFSETQ come from the germline V gene. This CDR3 contains 15 residues. As DNA, the CDR3 is TGCGCCAGCAGCAAGGGACAGGTAGGATCAGATACGCAGTATTTT. Its translation is CASSKGQVGSDTQYF.

The rearrangement links TRBV4-1 to TRBJ1-6, with D perhaps matching TRBD1 (6 bases). V lost 0 bases, J lost 0 bases, and 12 bases lay in between. CDR3 length: 18 amino acids. CDR1 MGHRA and CDR2 YSYEKL come from the germline V gene. The CDR3 nucleotides are TGCGCCAGCAGCCAAGAACAGGGCGCGAGCTCCTATAATTCACCCCTCCACTTT. Residues: CASSQEQGASSYNSPLHF.

The chain couples TRBV6-6 to TRBJ1-1; 8 bases map to TRBD1. The V gene's germline CDR1 is MNHNY and CDR2 SVGAGI (reference sequence). Germline trimming cut 8 bases from V and 2 bases from J; bases unmatched to any gene: 13. CDR3 size: 16 residues. The CDR3 loop is CASFRGPQVSNTEAFF. The CDR3 coding sequence is TGTGCCAGCTTCAGGGGGCCCCAGGTGAGCAACACTGAAGCTTTCTTT.

This clone is a singleton in its sample. The CDR3 sequence: CASSRTGVSEAFF. CDR3 sequence (DNA): TGCGCCAGCAGCCGGACAGGGGTCTCTGAAGCTTTCTTT. The V and J genes are TRBV5-1 and TRBJ1-1; 9 nucleotides agree with TRBD1. Trimming took 4 bases from V and 6 from J; bases not matched to a gene: 4. Per germline, CDR1 SGHRS and CDR2 YFSETQ. CDR3 length equals 13 residues. The full variable domain, rest sourced from reference TRBV5-1 and TRBJ1-1, is KAGVTQTPRYLIKTRGQQVTLSCSPISGHRSVSWYQQTPGQGLQFLFEYFSETQRNKGNFPGRFSGRQFSNSRSEMNVSTLELGDSALYLCASSRTGVSEAFFGQGTRLTVV.

The genes are TRBV30 and TRBJ1-2; TRBD1 is a possible D gene (5 bases). Germline CDR1 and CDR2: GTSNPN and SVGIG (reference sequence). V was shortened by 7 bases and J by 4 bases, with 13 bases between the two germline ends. This CDR3 has 12 residues. The CDR3 loop reads CASKGLLYGYTF. As DNA, the CDR3 is TGTGCCTCAAAGGGACTGCTCTATGGCTACACCTTC.